This T cell receptor (beta chain) was documented in a study of early T cells in non-severe SARS-CoV-2 infection. The wider study: Sequencing of unsorted whole blood was done on bulk RNA, leaving chains unpaired. Study-wide findings and caveats: VDJdb-based annotation leaned toward anti-spike CD8 responses and missed private and CD4 specificities.

This clonotype was observed a few times. Its target is not known. Trimming stripped 3 bases from V and 1 base from J, with 10 bases between. This CDR3 region has 15 residues. Germline assignment: CDR1 MGHRA and CDR2 YSYEKL. Unique molecular identifiers tagged individual cDNA molecules. TCRdb redid the calling of the 5' RACE reads with MiXCR, one entry per CDR3 protein. The data contain under 65,000 distinct CDR3 sequences, 12% of them seen just once; the ten biggest clones take up roughly a tenth. The sample consisted of whole blood. The genes are TRBV4-1 and TRBJ1-5, with TRBD1 as a possible D gene (5 bases). The origin of this receptor is an adult who was a healthcare worker with PCR-confirmed SARS-CoV-2 infection or an uninfected control (not recorded which). The CDR3 loop reads CASSQSGRSNQPQHF. The CDR3 DNA reads as TGCGCCAGCAGCCAGTCGGGACGAAGCAATCAGCCCCAGCATTTT.